The 7 T cell receptor beta chains below were found in one sample sequenced in a study of untreated major depressive disorder. Data came from immunoSEQ multiplex PCR; TCRdb stores just in-frame clones and leaves some out. The data show just over 20,000 clones, about 89% seen once. What was sequenced was CD4+ T cells from PBMCs. The receptors were gathered from a woman aged 25 to 39 in good health.

The chain joins TRBV7-2 to TRBJ2-5, with D unresolved. Germline CDR1 and CDR2: SGHTA and FQGNSA. The length of the CDR3 is 12 residues. V was trimmed by 5 bases and J by 4 bases, leaving 8 bases between them. The CDR3, as DNA: TGTGCCAGCAGCAAGTACTTAGAGACCCAGTACTTC. Amino acid sequence: CASSKYLETQYF.

V gene TRBV6-5 combines with J gene TRBJ1-2, with TRBD1 matching over 7 bases. This CDR3 comprises 16 residues. V dropped 4 bases and J dropped 4; count of bases not matched to a gene: 12. The germline V gene encodes CDR1 MNHEY and CDR2 SVGAGI. The CDR3 protein is CASSFIRTGGGYGYTF. In DNA, the CDR3 is TGTGCCAGCAGTTTCATCCGGACAGGAGGAGGCTATGGCTACACCTTC.

The rearrangement joins TRBV28 to TRBJ1-5; TRBD1 matches 7 bases. This CDR3 contains 18 residues. V trimming: 5 bases; J trimming: 0 bases; junction bases outside the gene matches: 13. Germline assignment: CDR1 MDHEN and CDR2 SYDVKM. CDR3 DNA: TGTGCCAGCAGTCCTTGGGGCAGGGGGGCGTATAGCAATCAGCCCCAGCATTTT. The encoded protein is CASSPWGRGAYSNQPQHF.

The V and J genes are TRBV25-1 and TRBJ2-5; a possible D gene is TRBD2 (6 bases). The CDR3 covers 16 residues. Trimming removed 6 bases from V and 5 bases from J, with 22 bases in between. Germline V gene data show CDR1 as MGHDK and CDR2 as SYGVNS. For the CDR3, the DNA is TGTGCCAGCAGCAAAGGAGGGCGCGGGGTGGGTGAGACCCAGTACTTC. This encodes CASSKGGRGVGETQYF.

The genes are TRBV27 and TRBJ1-2, with TRBD1 matching 9 bases. CDR1 and CDR2 (germline): MNHEY, SMNVEV (reference sequence). The CDR3 runs to 14 residues. The V and J ends lost 0 bases and 8 bases, in that order; junction bases with no gene match: 4. CDR3 sequence reads: CASSLSAGTGGYTF. In DNA form, the CDR3 reads TGTGCCAGCAGTTTATCCGCCGGGACAGGGGGCTACACCTTC.

The sample holds one count of this clone. The chain carries TRBV27 and TRBJ2-2; TRBD2 might be the D (6 bases). This CDR3 contains 14 residues. V lost 4 bases, J lost 8 bases, and 14 bases lay in between. Germline V lookup: CDR1 MNHEY, CDR2 SMNVEV (reference sequence). This CDR3 reads CASSWGSGVGELFF. The DNA for the CDR3 is TGTGCCAGCAGTTGGGGCTCGGGGGTGGGGGAGCTGTTTTTT.

The chain joins TRBV18 to TRBJ1-1; TRBD1 aligns across 8 bases. The CDR3 sequence is 15 residues long. The germline CDR1 and CDR2 sequences are KGHSH and LQKENI. V shed 6 bases, J shed 1 base, and the junction held 7 bases outside the gene matches. CDR3 nucleotides: TGTGCCAGCTCCCCCTGGGACAGGACGAACACTGAAGCTTTCTTT. This translates into CASSPWDRTNTEAFF.